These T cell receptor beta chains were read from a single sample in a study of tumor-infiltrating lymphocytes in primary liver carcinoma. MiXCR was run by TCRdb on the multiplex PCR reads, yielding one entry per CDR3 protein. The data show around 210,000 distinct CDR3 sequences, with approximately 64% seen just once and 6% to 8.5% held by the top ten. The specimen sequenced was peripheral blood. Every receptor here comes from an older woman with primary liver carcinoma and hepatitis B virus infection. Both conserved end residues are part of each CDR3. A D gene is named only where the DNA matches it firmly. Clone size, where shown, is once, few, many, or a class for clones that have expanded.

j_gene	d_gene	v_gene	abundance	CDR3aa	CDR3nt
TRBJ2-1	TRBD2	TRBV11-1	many	CASSLGPNIPTSGRFSANEQFF	TGTGCCAGCAGCTTAGGGCCTAATATCCCGACTAGCGGGAGATTTTCCGCCAATGAGCAGTTCTTC
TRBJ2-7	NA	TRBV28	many	CASSRNRITYEQYF	TGTGCCAGCAGCCGAAACAGGATAACCTACGAGCAGTACTTC
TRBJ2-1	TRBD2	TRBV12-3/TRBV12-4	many	CASSPGGWDEQFF	TGTGCCAGCAGTCCGGGAGGCTGGGATGAGCAGTTCTTC
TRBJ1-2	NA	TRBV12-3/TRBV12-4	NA	CASSHPGVDGYTF	TGTGCCAGCAGCCATCCAGGGGTTGATGGCTACACCTTC
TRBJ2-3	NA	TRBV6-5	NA	CASSIYTGIDTQYF	TGTGCCAGCAGTATCTATACAGGGATAGATACGCAGTATTTT
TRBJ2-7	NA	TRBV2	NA	CASSLQGGTSRGEQYF	TGTGCCAGCAGTCTCCAGGGCGGGACCAGTAGGGGGGAGCAGTACTTC
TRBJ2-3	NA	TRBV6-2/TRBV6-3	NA	CASRYSIVRGNTDTQYF	TGTGCAAGCAGATACTCGATAGTTCGGGGGAACACAGATACGCAGTATTTT
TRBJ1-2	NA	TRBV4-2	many	CASSQGRDTIYGYTF	TGTGCCAGCAGCCAAGGCCGGGACACCATCTATGGCTACACCTTC
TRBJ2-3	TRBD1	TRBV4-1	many	CASSPRTGGLSDTQYF	TGCGCCAGCAGCCCCCGGACAGGGGGCTTGTCAGATACGCAGTATTTT
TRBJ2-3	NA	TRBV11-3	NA	CAGSLRTRGVTMTDTQYF	TGTGCCGGCAGCTTAAGAACAAGGGGAGTAACTATGACAGATACGCAGTATTTT
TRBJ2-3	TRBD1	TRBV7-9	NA	CASSLVPGGITHTQYF	TGTGCCAGCAGCTTAGTCCCAGGGGGTATCACACATACGCAGTATTTT
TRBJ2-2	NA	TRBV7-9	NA	CTSSLQGGTTGELFF	TGTACCAGCAGCTTACAGGGAGGTACGACCGGGGAGCTGTTTTTT
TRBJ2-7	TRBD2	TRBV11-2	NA	CTSSPPGLAGEGEQYF	TGTACCAGCAGCCCCCCGGGGCTTGCGGGAGAAGGGGAGCAGTACTTC
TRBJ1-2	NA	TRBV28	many	CASSRAPGGIGGYTF	TGTGCCAGCAGTCGCGCTCCCGGGGGGATTGGAGGCTACACCTTC
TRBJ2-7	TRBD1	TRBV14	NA	CASMTGGDNSYEQYF	TGTGCCAGCATGACAGGGGGCGATAACTCCTACGAGCAGTACTTC
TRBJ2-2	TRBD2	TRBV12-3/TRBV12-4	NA	CASRPGTSGSLPGELLF	TGTGCCAGCAGGCCAGGGACTAGCGGGTCCCTGCCCGGGGAGCTGTTATTT
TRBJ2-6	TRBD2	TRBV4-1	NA	CAGSQARGDSAGANVLTF	TGCGCCGGCAGCCAGGCCCGGGGGGATTCTGCTGGGGCCAACGTCCTGACTTTC
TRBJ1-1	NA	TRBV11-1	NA	CASSLNHAGYSFF	TGTGCCAGCAGCTTAAATCACGCAGGATACTCTTTCTTT
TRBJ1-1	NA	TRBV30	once	CAWSVGRTEAFF	TGTGCCTGGAGTGTGGGGAGAACTGAAGCTTTCTTT
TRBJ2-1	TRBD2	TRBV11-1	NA	CTSSSPSTSGSRNEQFF	TGTACCAGCAGCTCCCCCTCGACTAGCGGGAGTCGAAATGAGCAGTTCTTC
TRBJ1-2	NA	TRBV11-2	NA	CASNRAGKNYGYTF	TGTGCCAGCAACCGGGCAGGCAAGAACTATGGGTACACCTTC
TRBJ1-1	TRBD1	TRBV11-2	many	CASSRWGTGGSEAFF	TGTGCCAGCAGCCGGTGGGGGACAGGGGGGTCTGAAGCTTTCTTT
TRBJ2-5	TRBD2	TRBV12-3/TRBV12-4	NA	CASSPSSGRENQYF	TGTGCCAGCAGTCCGTCTAGCGGGAGAGAGAACCAGTACTTC
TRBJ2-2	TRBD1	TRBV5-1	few	CASSLRTGGDTGELFF	TGCGCCAGCAGCTTAAGGACAGGGGGCGACACCGGGGAGCTGTTTTTT
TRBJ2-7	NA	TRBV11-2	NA	CTSSPAGNPYEQYF	TGTACCAGCAGCCCAGCGGGTAACCCATACGAGCAGTACTTC
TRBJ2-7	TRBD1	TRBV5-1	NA	CASRWGRDRGYEQYF	TGCGCCAGCAGGTGGGGCCGGGACAGGGGCTACGAGCAGTACTTC
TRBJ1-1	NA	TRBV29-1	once	CSAGKPRPVRRAFF	TGCAGCGCTGGAAAACCGAGGCCCGTACGAAGGGCTTTCTTT
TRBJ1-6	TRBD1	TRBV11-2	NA	CASSLTGGAGSPLHF	TGTGCCAGCAGCTTAACAGGGGGCGCGGGTTCACCCCTCCACTTT
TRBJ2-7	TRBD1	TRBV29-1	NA	CSASRDRGIEQYF	TGCAGCGCCAGCCGGGACAGGGGTATCGAGCAGTACTTC
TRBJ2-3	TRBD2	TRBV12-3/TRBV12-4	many	CASSPHGTSSTDTQYF	TGTGCCAGCAGTCCCCACGGGACTAGCAGCACAGATACGCAGTATTTT
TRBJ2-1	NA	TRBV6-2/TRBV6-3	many	CASSSAHNEQFF	TGTGCCAGCAGTTCCGCTCACAATGAGCAGTTCTTC
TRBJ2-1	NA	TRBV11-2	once	CVSSLDLLAGNEQFF	TGTGTCAGCAGTTTAGATCTTTTGGCGGGCAATGAGCAGTTCTTC
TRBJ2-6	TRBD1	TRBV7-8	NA	CASSMGTPRQGANVTTF	TGTGCCAGCAGCATGGGTACACCAAGACAGGGGGCCAACGTCACGACTTTC
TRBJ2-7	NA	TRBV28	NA	CASNKGGQAAPTVQYF	TGTGCCAGCAATAAAGGGGGTCAGGCAGCTCCGACTGTGCAGTACTTC
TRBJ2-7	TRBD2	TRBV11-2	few	CTTSLEPSGSGEQYF	TGTACCACCAGCTTGGAGCCTAGCGGGAGCGGCGAGCAGTACTTC
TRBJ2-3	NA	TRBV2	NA	CASSGSIRTDTQYF	TGTGCCAGCAGTGGAAGCATAAGGACAGATACGCAGTATTTT
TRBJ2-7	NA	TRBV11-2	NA	CASSLGGNGACEQYF	TGTGCCAGCAGCTTAGGTGGGAACGGGGCCTGCGAGCAGTACTTC
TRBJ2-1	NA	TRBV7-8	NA	CASSLAQSYNEQFF	TGTGCCAGCAGCTTAGCACAGAGCTACAATGAGCAGTTCTTC
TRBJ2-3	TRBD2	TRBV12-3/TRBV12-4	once	CAIRPGLASRTDTQYF	TGTGCCATCAGACCCGGACTAGCCTCTCGCACAGATACGCAGTATTTT
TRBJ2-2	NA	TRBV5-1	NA	CASRGVSTGELSF	TGCGCCAGCAGAGGGGTATCCACCGGGGAGCTGTCTTTT
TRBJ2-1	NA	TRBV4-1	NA	CASSQDYHDEQFF	TGCGCCAGCAGCCAAGATTATCACGATGAGCAGTTCTTC
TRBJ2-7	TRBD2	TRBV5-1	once	CASSTSGRDYERYF	TGCGCCAGCAGCACTAGCGGGAGGGACTACGAGCGGTACTTC
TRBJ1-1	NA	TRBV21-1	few	CASSGPWGVTTEAFF	TGTGCCAGCAGCGGACCCTGGGGGGTAACCACTGAAGCTTTCTTT
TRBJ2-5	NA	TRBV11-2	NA	CASSSRLSDQETQYF	TGTGCCAGCAGCTCCCGGCTATCGGACCAAGAGACCCAGTACTTC
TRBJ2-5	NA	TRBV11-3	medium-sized	CASSPNGETQYF	TGTGCCAGCAGCCCGAACGGGGAGACCCAGTACTTC
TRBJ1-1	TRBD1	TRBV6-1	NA	CASNDLWDRGVFTGAFF	TGTGCCAGCAATGATTTATGGGACAGGGGGGTTTTCACTGGAGCTTTCTTT
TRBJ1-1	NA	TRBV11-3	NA	CVSSSPGAGAPEAFF	TGTGTCAGCAGCTCCCCCGGTGCGGGCGCCCCTGAAGCTTTCTTT
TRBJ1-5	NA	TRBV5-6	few	CASSLFAFSNQPQHF	TGTGCCAGCAGCTTGTTTGCATTTAGCAATCAGCCCCAGCATTTT
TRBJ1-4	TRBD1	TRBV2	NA	CASSPDREGERLFF	TGTGCCAGCAGTCCGGACAGGGAAGGCGAAAGACTGTTTTTT
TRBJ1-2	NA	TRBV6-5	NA	CASRGVERPNYGYTF	TGTGCCAGCAGGGGGGTAGAGCGACCTAACTATGGTTACACCTTC
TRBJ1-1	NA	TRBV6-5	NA	CASGRGLMNTEAFF	TGTGCCAGCGGCCGCGGACTGATGAACACTGAAGCTTTCTTT
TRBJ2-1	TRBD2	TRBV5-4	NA	CASSPSTIAGDKGNEQFF	TGTGCCAGCAGCCCCAGTACCATAGCGGGAGATAAGGGGAATGAGCAGTTCTTC
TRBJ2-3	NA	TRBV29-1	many	CSAKSGDTQYF	TGCAGCGCCAAGAGTGGAGATACGCAGTATTTT
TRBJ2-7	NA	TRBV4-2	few	CASSQVPSGYEQYF	TGTGCCAGCAGCCAAGTACCTTCAGGGTACGAGCAGTACTTC
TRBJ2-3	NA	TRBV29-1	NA	CSVGDSGTQYF	TGCAGCGTTGGAGACTCGGGTACGCAGTATTTT